This T cell receptor (beta chain) was obtained from a study of blood T cell repertoires in COVID-19. All enrollees were roughly 18 to 95 years old and from roughly 26 US areas. Methods used by the authors: The authors estimated nucleated cell counts from reference gene primer amplification. TCRdb's table, derived via immunoSEQ multiplex PCR, lists solely in-frame clones and lacks some. Clone size and V and J calls were adopted from that table, with D and trimming inferred from the DNA. The sample yields 240,000 or so clones, around 89% seen once. The CDR3 totals 15 residues. The V gene's germline CDR1 is MNHEY and CDR2 SVGAGI. Trimming shortened V by 5 bases and J by 1 base, and 14 bases separated the two germline ends. This clone was detected once.

The V call is TRBV6-5, the J call TRBJ1-1; TRBD1 is a possible D gene (5 bases). This clonotype was sampled from a man aged 35 to 55 who had recovered from COVID-19. The sample comprised PBMCs or T cells enriched from blood (not recorded which). The CDR3 loop reads CASSLWGGENTEAFF. The DNA for the CDR3 is TGTGCCAGCAGTCTTTGGGGGGGAGAGAACACTGAAGCTTTCTTT.